The entry that follows covers one T cell receptor (beta chain) sequence. Healthy adults negative for HIV, lacking recent acute infections or vaccinations, served as donors. These data come from a study of shared clonotypes between healthy human individuals. Here immunoSEQ multiplex PCR was the method, and the copy in TCRdb shows in-frame clones only, minus some. The sample records approximately 1.4 million clones, approximately 98% being singletons. V was shortened by 0 bases and J by 6 bases, with 9 bases between the two germline ends. From germline, CDR1 is SGHRS and CDR2 YFSETQ. CDR3 length equals 13 residues.

The sequencing input was naive CD4+ T cells sorted from blood. Subset here: CD45RA+ positively selected. The chain uses TRBV5-1 and TRBJ1-1; D gene ambiguous. The clonotype comes from a man aged 25 to 45 in good health. The CDR3 sequence is CASSLEGSAEAFF. The CDR3 nucleotides read TGCGCCAGCAGCTTGGAAGGGTCGGCTGAAGCTTTCTTT.